Detailed here is one T cell receptor (beta chain). Its target antigen remains unknown. One base away there is no much larger clone; base qualities are not given. The source of the sample is a study of OX40 agonist ivuxolimab in advanced cancers. Some background on the complete study: Ivuxolimab was a fully human IgG2 agonistic monoclonal antibody targeting the costimulatory receptor OX40 (CD134). Partial responses occurred in three dose-escalation patients: two with cutaneous melanoma and one with hepatocellular carcinoma. The dose-escalation cohort was roughly 87% male with a mean age of roughly 62 years, ranging from roughly 20 to 80. Intravenous ivuxolimab was administered to patients every 2 weeks at six dose levels: 0.01, 0.1, 0.3, 1.5, 3 and 10 mg/kg. Peripheral TCRbeta sequencing aimed to test whether ivuxolimab altered TCR sequence diversity and caused clonal T-cell expansion. Of the approximately 50 dose-escalation patients, hepatocellular carcinoma was present in about 20, melanoma in around 15, renal cell carcinoma in 9 and head and neck cancer in 9. Patients were allowed to have had prior anti-PD-1, anti-PD-L1 or anti-CTLA-4 therapy, and around 43% of the dose-escalation patients had been treated with checkpoint inhibitors. The monotherapy dose-escalation portion (N of about 50 patients) of the phase I ivuxolimab trial is reported in the paper.

Patients with autoimmune disease history or receiving systemic immunosuppression were excluded from the trial. Peripheral blood for TCR sequencing was drawn from every dose cohort at baseline, at cycle 4 day 1 and at cycle 7 day 1. The samples were drawn from a first-in-human, open-label, multicenter phase I dose-escalation trial of ivuxolimab. Adults with locally advanced or metastatic head and neck squamous cell, hepatocellular, melanoma or renal cell carcinoma were enrolled in the trial. CD4+ and CD8+ T cells were sorted separately from peripheral blood before TCR sequencing. Genomic DNA was isolated from the sorted cells so that the TCRbeta CDR3 region could be sequenced. TCRbeta CDR3 regions were sequenced using the immunoSEQ Assay. As stored in TCRdb, this immuneACCESS dataset retains in-frame rearrangements with V and J assigned. A fraction of the clones does not appear; measured against another copy, unresolved V genes explain less than half of the discrepancy, and the remainder lacks a known reason. In this sample the table shows approximately 84,000 clones, about nine tenths of which occur a single time. The ten largest clones capture about 0.2% of the sample.

Overall study outcomes, separate from this receptor: Clonal expansion of both CD4+ and CD8+ blood T cells was observed from baseline to week 6 at doses 0.1 to 3.0 mg/kg. After ivuxolimab, expanded clones were on average more numerous among CD8+ T cells than among CD4+ T cells. Low levels of normalized T-cell clonal expansion were also seen in some patients who did not respond. In the 0.1-3.0 mg/kg groups, partial responders were among the patients with the lowest normalized peripheral clonal expansion, particularly in CD8+ T cells. Antigen specificity was not determined for the clonally expanded peripheral T cells.

The CDR3 covers 13 residues, taking in both the cysteine and the phenylalanine. The read is trimmed to its CDR3 DNA, 39 bases read in frame from base 1. The CDR1 and CDR2 encoded by the germline V gene are SQVTM and ANQGSEA. Cut back by 5 bases and 1 base, the V and J ends lie 12 bases apart. The receptor's source is an adult with an advanced solid tumor such as melanoma, head and neck, liver or kidney cancer. The rearrangement combines TRBV29-1 with TRBJ2-7, with the D call tentatively TRBD1 or TRBD2, each fitting 5 bases. Sequences were derived from CD4+ or CD8+ T cells sorted from blood, sampled in a trial of the OX40 agonist ivuxolimab. CDR3 reads: CSVLIGASYEQYF. The DNA sequence is TGCAGCGTTTTAATCGGGGCATCCTACGAGCAGTACTTC.